This record covers a single T cell receptor (beta chain). Its target is unknown. This sample is drawn from a study of T cell responses to AZD1222 COVID-19 vaccine. The method was immunoSEQ multiplex PCR; TCRdb's version includes in-frame clones alone and lacks a portion of them. The sample shows around 110,000 clones, about 91% of them seen only once. Overall study findings and caveats: Nearly half of the spike-specific TCRs reportedly recognize variant regions that carry no mutations.

Germline V gene lookup returns CDR1 LGHDT and CDR2 YNNKEL (reference sequence). The V end lost 0 bases, the J end lost 7 bases, and 13 bases lay between the germline ends. The CDR3 has 15 amino acids. The receptor comes from an adult in good health. V usage is TRBV3-1 (or the pseudogene TRBV3-2) and J usage is TRBJ2-1; a possible D gene is TRBD2 (6 bases). The input for sequencing was peripheral blood, taken on day 0 of AZD1222 vaccination. The CDR3 DNA follows: TGTGCCAGCAGCCAAGAGGGGGGTGCCTGGAATGAGCAGTTCTTC. It codes for CASSQEGGAWNEQFF.